These 28 T cell receptor beta chains came from one sample sequenced in a study of blood T cell repertoires in COVID-19. Profiling relied on immunoSEQ multiplex PCR, and the TCRdb table lists in-frame clones only, not all of them. The sample lists just under 90,000 clones, roughly 78% occurring once. Sequenced sample: peripheral blood. These receptors originate from an elderly woman with acute or convalescent COVID-19.

V usage is TRBV27 and J usage is TRBJ2-1, with 9 bases aligning to TRBD1. Germline values: CDR1 MNHEY, CDR2 SMNVEV (reference sequence). The junction had 10 bases not matched to a gene; V was cut back by 8 bases and J by 5 bases. This CDR3 comprises 15 residues. The CDR3 DNA is TGTGCCAGCTCCCGCGGACAGGGGATCCACAATGAGCAGTTCTTC. Amino acid sequence: CASSRGQGIHNEQFF.

The chain joins TRBV24-1 to TRBJ2-3, with 8 bases that match TRBD1. The CDR3 is 15 residues long. The ends lost 3 bases at V and 5 bases at J; junction bases unmatched: 6. CDR1 and CDR2 from the germline V gene are KGHDR and SFDVKD. Written as DNA, the CDR3 is TGTGCCACCAGTGATGAGGGACAGGCGGGAGATACGCAGTATTTT. Translated, it gives CATSDEGQAGDTQYF.

This clone appeared once. V usage is TRBV9 and J usage is TRBJ1-1; possibly TRBD1 for D (6 bases). Trimming shortened V by 0 bases and J by 4 bases, and 10 bases separated the two germline ends. This CDR3 has 14 residues. Looked up from germline, CDR1 is SGDLS and CDR2 is YYNGEE. The CDR3 bases are TGTGCCAGCAGCGTAGATCAGGGGCGCACTGAAGCTTTCTTT. It is translated as CASSVDQGRTEAFF.

The V call is TRBV6-5, the J call TRBJ1-1; a weak D match, TRBD1 (6 bases). Trimming cost V 6 bases and J 5 bases, with 13 bases left between them. The CDR3 length is 13 residues. CDR1 is MNHEY and CDR2 is SVGAGI in the germline V gene. The CDR3 spells CASRYREWTEAFF. The CDR3 nucleotides are TGTGCCAGCAGGTACAGGGAGTGGACTGAAGCTTTCTTT.

The V gene is TRBV20-1, the J gene TRBJ1-5; unclear D gene. Germline V gives CDR1 DFQATT, CDR2 SNEGSKA (reference sequence). This CDR3 comprises 14 residues. V was pared by 3 bases and J by 2 bases, with 11 bases between. In nucleotides, the CDR3 is TGCAGTGCTAGTCCCCTAGGAGGCAATCAGCCCCAGCATTTT. Protein product: CSASPLGGNQPQHF.

The genes are TRBV27 and TRBJ2-1; D gene uncertain. V lost 2 bases to trimming and J lost 6 bases, with 8 bases between them. CDR3 size: 13 residues. Germline values: CDR1 MNHEY, CDR2 SMNVEV (reference sequence). CDR3 sequence: CASSLGPSNEQFF. CDR3 nucleotide sequence: TGTGCCAGCAGTTTAGGCCCATCCAATGAGCAGTTCTTC.

This chain links TRBV10-3 with TRBJ1-1; 9 bases are shared with TRBD1. CDR1 ENHRY and CDR2 SYGVKD come from the germline V gene. This CDR3 comprises 14 residues. The ends lost 0 bases at V and 11 bases at J; junction bases unmatched: 7. CDR3 DNA: TGTGCCATCAGTGAGTCCGCGGGACAGGGTCTTGCTTTCTTT. Protein sequence: CAISESAGQGLAFF.

The chain carries TRBV7-9 and TRBJ1-4; maybe TRBD1 (5 bases). Per germline, CDR1 SEHNR and CDR2 FQNEAQ (reference sequence). Trimming took 2 bases from V and 5 from J, leaving 9 bases between them. The CDR3 covers 14 residues. CDR3 sequence: CASSLSGFNEKLFF. DNA of the CDR3: TGTGCCAGCAGCTTATCAGGGTTCAATGAAAAACTGTTTTTT.

This clone has only one observation. V gene TRBV28 combines with J gene TRBJ1-2; D remains unclear. Trimming stripped 5 bases from V and 5 bases from J, with 18 bases between. Germline V CDR1 and CDR2: MDHEN, SYDVKM. The length of the CDR3 is 15 residues. This chain's CDR3 is CASSGGRPVRYGYTF. The CDR3, as DNA: TGTGCCAGCAGTGGCGGGCGGCCGGTTCGTTATGGCTACACCTTC.

The gene calls are TRBV11-3 and TRBJ2-2; the D gene is possibly TRBD2 (7 bases). CDR1 is SGHNT, CDR2 YENEEA, per germline. V was cut by 5 bases and J by 0 bases, with 13 bases left in between. The CDR3 runs 16 residues. CDR3: CASSRRGAANTGELFF. CDR3 DNA sequence: TGTGCCAGCAGCCGTCGGGGGGCAGCGAACACCGGGGAGCTGTTTTTT.

The V and J genes are TRBV12-3 or TRBV12-4 and TRBJ1-2; no clear D gene. CDR3 length equals 12 residues. V lost 4 bases and J lost 2, with 5 bases in between. The CDR3 nucleotides are TGTGCCAGCAGTTCTTCCAACTATGGCTACACCTTC. It codes for CASSSSNYGYTF.

The genes are TRBV5-1 and TRBJ1-5; TRBD1 is a possible D gene (6 bases). This CDR3 is 16 amino acids long. Germline-derived CDR1 and CDR2 are SGHRS and YFSETQ. Trimming took 4 bases from V and 0 from J, leaving 14 bases between them. In DNA, the CDR3 is TGCGCCAGCAGCCCGGACAGTCTCGGTAGCAATCAGCCCCAGCATTTT. This codes for CASSPDSLGSNQPQHF.

In this sample, this clone is medium-sized (0.01 to 0.1%). The chain employs TRBV19 and TRBJ2-1; D perhaps matches TRBD1 (5 bases). CDR3 length: 19 residues. Trimming took off 5 bases at V and 4 bases at J, with 27 bases between the two ends. CDR1 and CDR2 (germline): LNHDA, SQIVND (reference sequence). CDR3 sequence (DNA): TGTGCCAGTAGTTCCGGAGCCATAATAGCCGACAGTCCTTACAATGAGCAGTTCTTC. This sequence encodes CASSSGAIIADSPYNEQFF.

The rearrangement links TRBV21-1 to TRBJ2-7; the D call of TRBD1 is as the table states it, not checked on the DNA. TRBV21-1 is classified as a pseudogene. CDR3 length: 12 residues. This CDR3 is CASRGRAYEQYF. CDR3 DNA sequence: TGTGCCAGCAGGGGCAGGGCCTACGAGCAGTACTTC.

This rearrangement joins TRBV6-5 to TRBJ2-1; possible D gene TRBD2, 6 bases. V lost 0 bases and J lost 4, with 10 bases in between. CDR3 length: 15 amino acids. CDR1 MNHEY and CDR2 SVGAGI come from the germline V gene. The CDR3 here is CASSYSGTLYNEQFF. As DNA, the CDR3 is TGTGCCAGCAGTTACTCTGGGACTTTATACAATGAGCAGTTCTTC.

The chain is built from TRBV6-2 or TRBV6-3 and TRBJ1-2; D not certain. This CDR3 has 13 amino acids. In germline, CDR1 is MNHEY, CDR2 SVGEGT. V dropped 6 bases and J dropped 9 bases, with 17 bases sitting between them. The CDR3 nucleotides are TGTGCCAGCAGCACCAATGAGAATTCTCGCTACACCTTC. It is translated as CASSTNENSRYTF.

This clone turned up a few times. The V gene is TRBV7-2, the J gene TRBJ1-2, with a possible D match to TRBD1 (6 bases). CDR3 length: 14 amino acids. V lost 4 bases and J lost 4, with 13 bases in between. Germline values: CDR1 SGHTA, CDR2 FQGNSA. The CDR3 DNA sequence: TGTGCCAGCAGCTCCCGGACAGCCCGCTATGGCTACACCTTC. It yields the protein CASSSRTARYGYTF.

V and J are TRBV10-3 and TRBJ1-1, with D perhaps TRBD1 (6 bases). CDR1 and CDR2 from the germline V gene are ENHRY and SYGVKD. The CDR3 is 13 residues long. V lost 6 bases to trimming and J lost 0 bases, with 8 bases between them. The CDR3: CAIRDSLNTEAFF. CDR3 sequence (DNA): TGTGCCATCAGGGACAGCTTGAACACTGAAGCTTTCTTT.

In this sample, this clone turned up a few times. The chain joins TRBV25-1 to TRBJ2-5; 15 bases match TRBD2. V dropped 4 bases and J dropped 5; count of bases not matched to a gene: 5. Germline CDR1 MGHDK, CDR2 SYGVNS. The CDR3 is made up of 16 amino acids. The CDR3 here is CASSAGLAGGAETQYF. For the CDR3, the DNA is TGTGCCAGCAGTGCCGGACTAGCGGGGGGGGCGGAGACCCAGTACTTC.

This clone was found a few times. This chain links TRBV12-3 or TRBV12-4 with TRBJ1-2; D is perhaps TRBD1 (5 bases). The CDR3 loop spans 13 amino acids. V was pared by 3 bases and J by 3 bases, with 8 bases between. The CDR3, as DNA: TGTGCCAGCAGTTTGGGGGGGGACTATGGCTACACCTTC. Translated: CASSLGGDYGYTF.

J is TRBJ2-1 and V is TRBV3-1 (or the pseudogene TRBV3-2); 8 nucleotides line up with TRBD1. J lost 1 base, V lost 1 base, and 0 bases had no gene match. The germline CDR1 and CDR2 sequences are LGHDT and YNNKEL (reference sequence). This CDR3 is built from 15 residues. DNA for the CDR3: TGTGCCAGCAGCCAAGGACAGGGGTCCTACAATGAGCAGTTCTTC. This translates into CASSQGQGSYNEQFF.

The J gene is TRBJ1-2, the V gene TRBV19; 7 nucleotides align to TRBD1. After removal of 3 bases from V and 7 bases from J, the junction contained 14 bases not matched to a gene. Germline CDR1 is LNHDA and CDR2 is SQIVND (reference sequence). CDR3 length: 16 residues. Here the CDR3 reads CASSMELGDSLGGYTF. CDR3 in DNA: TGTGCCAGTAGTATGGAGTTGGGGGACAGCCTTGGTGGCTACACCTTC.

This chain connects TRBV9 to TRBJ2-7; 9 bases fit TRBD1. CDR3 length: 15 residues. V dropped 3 bases and J dropped 6; count of bases not matched to a gene: 10. CDR1 and CDR2 (germline): SGDLS, YYNGEE. The CDR3 bases are TGTGCCAGCAGCGCGTCGACAGGGGGTACGGCCGAGCAGTACTTC. Translated: CASSASTGGTAEQYF.

The V call is TRBV18, the J call TRBJ2-7; 7 bases agree with TRBD2. Unmatched junction bases numbered 5, after V lost 0 bases and J lost 0 bases. Germline loops: CDR1 KGHSH, CDR2 LQKENI. The CDR3 contains 16 residues. The DNA of the CDR3 is TGTGCCAGCTCACCACCGGGGGGGAGAGGCTCCTACGAGCAGTACTTC. Encoded protein: CASSPPGGRGSYEQYF.

The rearrangement uses TRBV5-1 and TRBJ2-7, with TRBD2 matching 11 bases. Germline-derived CDR1 and CDR2 are SGHRS and YFSETQ. The CDR3 loop spans 16 amino acids. Trimming at V came to 5 bases and at J to 2 bases, leaving 9 bases not matched to a gene. The CDR3 here is CASSFPTSGGTYEQYF. CDR3 in DNA: TGCGCCAGCAGTTTCCCAACTAGCGGGGGAACCTACGAGCAGTACTTC. The variable domain in full, with the rest retrieved from reference TRBV5-1 and TRBJ2-7, is KAGVTQTPRYLIKTRGQQVTLSCSPISGHRSVSWYQQTPGQGLQFLFEYFSETQRNKGNFPGRFSGRQFSNSRSEMNVSTLELGDSALYLCASSFPTSGGTYEQYFGPGTRLTVT.

The chain employs TRBV10-3 and TRBJ2-2, with 7 bases matching TRBD1. From germline, CDR1 is ENHRY and CDR2 SYGVKD. J lost 5 bases, V lost 4 bases, and 4 bases had no gene match. The CDR3 extends over 14 amino acids. The CDR3 loop is CAISGQGGTGELFF. For the CDR3, the DNA is TGTGCCATCAGTGGACAGGGTGGAACCGGGGAGCTGTTTTTT.

The rearrangement uses TRBV5-1 and TRBJ1-1; 7 positions agree with TRBD1. CDR1 and CDR2 (germline): SGHRS, YFSETQ. This CDR3 is built from 13 residues. V dropped 0 bases and J dropped 7; count of bases not matched to a gene: 3. CDR3 nucleotides: TGCGCCAGCAGCTTGGCCGGGGACAGTGAAGCTTTCTTT. It codes for CASSLAGDSEAFF.

The chain recombines TRBV20-1 with TRBJ2-1, with D unclear. Germline CDR1 DFQATT, CDR2 SNEGSKA (reference sequence). The CDR3 spans 11 residues. Trimming took off 3 bases at V and 4 bases at J, with 4 bases between the two ends. CDR3 in amino acids: CSASSYNEQFF. As DNA, the CDR3 is TGCAGTGCTAGCTCTTACAATGAGCAGTTCTTC.